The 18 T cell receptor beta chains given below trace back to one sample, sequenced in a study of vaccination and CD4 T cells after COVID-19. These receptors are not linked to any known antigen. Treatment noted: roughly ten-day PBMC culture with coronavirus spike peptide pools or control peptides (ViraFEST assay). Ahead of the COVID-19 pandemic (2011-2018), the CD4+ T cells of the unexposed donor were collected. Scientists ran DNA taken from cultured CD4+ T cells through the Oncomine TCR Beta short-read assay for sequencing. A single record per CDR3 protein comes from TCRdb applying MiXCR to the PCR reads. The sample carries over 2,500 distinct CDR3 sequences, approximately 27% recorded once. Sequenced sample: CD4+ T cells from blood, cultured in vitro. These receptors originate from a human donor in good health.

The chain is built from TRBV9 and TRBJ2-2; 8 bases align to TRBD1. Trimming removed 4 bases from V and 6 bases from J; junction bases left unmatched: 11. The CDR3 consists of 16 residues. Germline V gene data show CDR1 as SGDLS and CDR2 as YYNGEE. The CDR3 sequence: CASSRGQGMRAGELFF. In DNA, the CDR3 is TGTGCCAGCAGCCGAGGACAGGGTATGAGGGCCGGGGAGCTGTTTTTT.

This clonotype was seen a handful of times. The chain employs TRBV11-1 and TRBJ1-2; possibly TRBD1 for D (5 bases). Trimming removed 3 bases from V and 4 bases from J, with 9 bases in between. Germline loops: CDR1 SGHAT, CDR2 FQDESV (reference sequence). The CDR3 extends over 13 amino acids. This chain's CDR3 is CASSFGQGYGYTF. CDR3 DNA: TGTGCCAGCAGCTTCGGGCAGGGCTATGGCTACACCTTC.

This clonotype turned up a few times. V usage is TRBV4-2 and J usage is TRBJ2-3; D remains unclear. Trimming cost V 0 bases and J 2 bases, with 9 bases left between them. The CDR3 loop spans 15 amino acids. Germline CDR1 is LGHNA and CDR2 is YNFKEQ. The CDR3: CASSQDRRITDTQYF. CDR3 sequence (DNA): TGTGCCAGCAGCCAAGACAGAAGGATCACAGATACGCAGTATTTT.

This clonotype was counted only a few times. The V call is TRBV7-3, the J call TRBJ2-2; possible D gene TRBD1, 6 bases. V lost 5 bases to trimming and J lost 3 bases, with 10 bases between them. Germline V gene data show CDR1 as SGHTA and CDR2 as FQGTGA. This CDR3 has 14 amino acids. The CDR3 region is CASSVHRDTGELFF. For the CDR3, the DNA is TGTGCCAGCAGCGTCCACAGGGACACCGGGGAGCTGTTTTTT. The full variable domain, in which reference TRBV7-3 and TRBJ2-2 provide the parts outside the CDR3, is GAGVSQTPSNKVTEKGKYVELRCDPISGHTALYWYRQSLGQGPEFLIYFQGTGAADDSGLPNDRFFAVRPEGSVSTLKIQRTERGDSAVYLCASSVHRDTGELFFGEGSRLTVL.

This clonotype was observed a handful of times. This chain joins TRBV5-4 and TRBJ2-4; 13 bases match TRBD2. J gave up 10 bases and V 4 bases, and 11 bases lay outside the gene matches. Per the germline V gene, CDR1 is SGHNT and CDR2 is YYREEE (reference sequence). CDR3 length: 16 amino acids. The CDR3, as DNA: TGTGCCAGCAGCCCGGGAGGGACTAGCGGGGATGGGATTCAGTACTTC. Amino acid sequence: CASSPGGTSGDGIQYF.

The CDR3 reads CASSLSRTTYEQYF. The CDR3 DNA follows: TGTGCCAGCAGTTTAAGCAGGACGACTTACGAGCAGTACTTC. This sequence joins TRBV27 and TRBJ2-7; D unresolved. The CDR3 totals 14 residues. Trimming took off 2 bases at V and 4 bases at J, with 12 bases between the two ends. In germline, CDR1 is MNHEY, CDR2 SMNVEV (reference sequence).

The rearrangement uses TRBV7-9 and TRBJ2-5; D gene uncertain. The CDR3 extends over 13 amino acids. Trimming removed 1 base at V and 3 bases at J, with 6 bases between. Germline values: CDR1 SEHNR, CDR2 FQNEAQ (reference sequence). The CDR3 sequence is CASSLELEETQYF. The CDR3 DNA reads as TGTGCCAGCAGCTTAGAGTTAGAAGAGACCCAGTACTTC.

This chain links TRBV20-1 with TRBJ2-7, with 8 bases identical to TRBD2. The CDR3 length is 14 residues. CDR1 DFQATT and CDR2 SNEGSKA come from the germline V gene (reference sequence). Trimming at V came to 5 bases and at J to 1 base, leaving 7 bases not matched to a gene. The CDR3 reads CSAVSGSTSYEQYF. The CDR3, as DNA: TGCAGTGCTGTCAGCGGGAGTACGTCCTACGAGCAGTACTTC.

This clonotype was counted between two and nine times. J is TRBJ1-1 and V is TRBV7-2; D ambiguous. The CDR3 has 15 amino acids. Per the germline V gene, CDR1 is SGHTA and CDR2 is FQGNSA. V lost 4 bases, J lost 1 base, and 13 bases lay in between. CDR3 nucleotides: TGTGCCAGCAGCTCCCCCAGAGACCAGAACACTGAAGCTTTCTTT. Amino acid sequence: CASSSPRDQNTEAFF.

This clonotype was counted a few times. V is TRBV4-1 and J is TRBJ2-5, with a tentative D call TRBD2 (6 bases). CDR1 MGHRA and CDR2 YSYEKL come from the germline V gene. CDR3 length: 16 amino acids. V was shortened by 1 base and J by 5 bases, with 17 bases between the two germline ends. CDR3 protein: CASSQGGLVSVETQYF. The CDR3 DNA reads TGCGCCAGCAGCCAAGGGGGACTGGTAAGCGTGGAGACCCAGTACTTC.

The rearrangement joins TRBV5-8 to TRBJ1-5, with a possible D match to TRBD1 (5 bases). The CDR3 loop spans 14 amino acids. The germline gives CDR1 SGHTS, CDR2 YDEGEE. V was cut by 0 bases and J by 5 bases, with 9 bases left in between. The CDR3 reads CASSLAGYYQPQHF. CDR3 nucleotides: TGTGCCAGCAGCTTGGCAGGGTACTATCAGCCCCAGCATTTT.

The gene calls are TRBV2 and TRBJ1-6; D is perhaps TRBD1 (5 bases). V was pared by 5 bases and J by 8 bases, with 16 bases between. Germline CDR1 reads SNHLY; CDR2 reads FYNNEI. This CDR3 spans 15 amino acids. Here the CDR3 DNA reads TGTGCCAGCAGTCCGTCAGGACAAGGCCATTCACCCCTCCACTTT. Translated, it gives CASSPSGQGHSPLHF.

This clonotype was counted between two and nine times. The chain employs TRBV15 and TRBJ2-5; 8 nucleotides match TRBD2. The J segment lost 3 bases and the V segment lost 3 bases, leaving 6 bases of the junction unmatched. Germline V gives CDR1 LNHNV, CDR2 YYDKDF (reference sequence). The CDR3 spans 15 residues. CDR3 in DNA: TGTGCCACCAGCAGGGATAACGGGGGGGAAGAGACCCAGTACTTC. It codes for CATSRDNGGEETQYF. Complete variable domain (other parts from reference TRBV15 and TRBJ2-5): DAMVIQNPRYQVTQFGKPVTLSCSQTLNHNVMYWYQQKSSQAPKLLFHYYDKDFNNEADTPDNFQSRRPNTSFCFLDIRSPGLGDTAMYLCATSRDNGGEETQYFGPGTRLLVL.

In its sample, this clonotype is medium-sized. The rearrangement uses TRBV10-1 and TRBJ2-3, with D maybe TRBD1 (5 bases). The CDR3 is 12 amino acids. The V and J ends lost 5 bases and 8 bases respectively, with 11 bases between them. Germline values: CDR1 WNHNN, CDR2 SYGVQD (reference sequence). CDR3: CASSSGSGTQYF. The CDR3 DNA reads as TGCGCCAGCAGTTCAGGGTCAGGTACGCAGTATTTT.

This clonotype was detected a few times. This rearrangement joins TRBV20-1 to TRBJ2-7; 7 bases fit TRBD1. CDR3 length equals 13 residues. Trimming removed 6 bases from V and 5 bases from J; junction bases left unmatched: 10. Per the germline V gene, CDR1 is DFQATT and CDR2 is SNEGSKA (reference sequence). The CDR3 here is CSAFQGEKHEQYF. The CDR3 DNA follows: TGCAGTGCGTTTCAGGGGGAGAAACACGAGCAGTACTTC.

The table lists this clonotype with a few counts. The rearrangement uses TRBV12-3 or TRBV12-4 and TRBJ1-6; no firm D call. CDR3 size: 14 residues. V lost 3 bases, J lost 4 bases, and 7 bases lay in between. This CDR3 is CASSLGGYNSPLHF. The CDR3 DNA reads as TGTGCCAGCAGTTTGGGAGGGTATAATTCACCCCTCCACTTT.

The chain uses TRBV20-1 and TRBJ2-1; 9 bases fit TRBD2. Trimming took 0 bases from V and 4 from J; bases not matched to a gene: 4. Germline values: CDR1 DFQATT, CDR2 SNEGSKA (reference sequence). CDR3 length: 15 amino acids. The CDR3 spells CSARDRGRGYNEQFF. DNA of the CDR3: TGCAGTGCTAGAGACCGCGGGAGGGGTTACAATGAGCAGTTCTTC.

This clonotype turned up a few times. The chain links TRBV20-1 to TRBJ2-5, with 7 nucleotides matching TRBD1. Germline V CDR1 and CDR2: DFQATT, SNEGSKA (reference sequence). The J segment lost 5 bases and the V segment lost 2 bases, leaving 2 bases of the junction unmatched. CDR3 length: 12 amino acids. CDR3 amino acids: CSARTGAETQYF. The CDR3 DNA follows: TGCAGTGCTAGAACAGGGGCGGAGACCCAGTACTTC.